This entry lists 16 T cell receptor beta chains sequenced from one sample in a study of neurological immune-mediated disorders. TCRdb passed the 5' RACE reads through MiXCR, listing each CDR3 protein once. The sample yields 20,000 to 30,000 distinct CDR3 sequences, about 2.5% seen once. Sequencing was carried out using PBMCs. These receptors were collected from a woman between 45 and 65 years old with multiple sclerosis.

This clonotype was counted many times. The chain links TRBV12-3 or TRBV12-4 to TRBJ1-5; TRBD1 might be the D (5 bases). This CDR3 spans 15 amino acids. V was shortened by 6 bases and J by 10 bases, with 22 bases between the two germline ends. The CDR3 DNA follows: TGTGCCAGCAGCCCGGGGTCAGGGTGGCTCAGCCCCCAGCATTTT. Translation gives CASSPGSGWLSPQHF.

This clonotype was counted many times. This chain links TRBV5-1 with TRBJ1-4; no clear D gene. Germline-derived CDR1 and CDR2 are SGHRS and YFSETQ. V was clipped by 3 bases and J by 0 bases, with 6 bases between them. This CDR3 is built from 14 residues. CDR3 in DNA: TGCGCCAGCAGCTATGGTTCAACTAATGAAAAACTGTTTTTT. This gives the protein CASSYGSTNEKLFF.

This clonotype came up many times. Written as DNA, the CDR3 is TGTGCCACCATGGCGCAGGGTTTTGGCGAGCAGTACTTC. Protein: CATMAQGFGEQYF. The chain couples TRBV19 to TRBJ2-7, with a tentative D call TRBD1 (5 bases). CDR3 length: 13 residues. V shed 10 bases and J shed 6 bases, with 19 bases lying between them. Germline values: CDR1 LNHDA, CDR2 SQIVND (reference sequence).

This clonotype was counted ten times or more. The rearrangement joins TRBV10-3 to TRBJ2-5; 8 nucleotides agree with TRBD1. After removal of 10 bases from V and 5 bases from J, the junction contained 12 bases not matched to a gene. CDR3 length equals 14 residues. CDR1 ENHRY and CDR2 SYGVKD come from the germline V gene. Here the CDR3 DNA reads TGTGCCACGACCCCCAGGGGGCCCGGGGAGACCCAGTACTTC. This encodes CATTPRGPGETQYF.

Ten or more counts support this clonotype. J is TRBJ2-3 and V is TRBV7-3; 7 nucleotides line up with TRBD1. The CDR3 consists of 14 residues. CDR1 and CDR2 (germline): SGHTA, FQGTGA. Trimming removed 5 bases from V and 2 bases from J; junction bases left unmatched: 4. CDR3 in DNA: TGTGCCAGCAGCCTCGACAGGGCCACAGATACGCAGTATTTT. Its protein is CASSLDRATDTQYF.

This clonotype was found many times. The genes are TRBV7-2 and TRBJ2-1; 12 bases match TRBD2. The V segment lost 5 bases and the J segment 3 bases; nucleotides outside the gene matches: 5. Germline loops: CDR1 SGHTA, CDR2 FQGNSA. This CDR3 is built from 16 residues. CDR3 residues: CASSPQLAGGYNEQFF. The CDR3 DNA sequence: TGTGCCAGCAGCCCCCAACTAGCGGGGGGCTACAATGAGCAGTTCTTC.

This clonotype was seen at least ten times. The gene calls are TRBV10-3 and TRBJ1-1; 7 bases agree with TRBD1. Looked up from germline, CDR1 is ENHRY and CDR2 is SYGVKD. After removal of 7 bases from V and 6 bases from J, the junction contained 5 bases not matched to a gene. The CDR3 length is 12 residues. The CDR3 is CAITSGTAEAFF. The CDR3 DNA reads as TGTGCCATCACCTCAGGGACAGCTGAAGCTTTCTTT.

This clonotype was observed many times. This sequence joins TRBV11-2 and TRBJ1-1; tentative D call: TRBD1 (6 bases). V was pared by 1 base and J by 5 bases, with 17 bases between. In germline, CDR1 is SGHAT, CDR2 FQNNGV. CDR3 length: 16 amino acids. Here the CDR3 DNA reads TGTGCCAGCAGCTTAGTCATGGGACAAAGGAGGACTGAAGCTTTCTTT. Amino acids: CASSLVMGQRRTEAFF.

This clonotype was counted ten times or more. The chain links TRBV30 to TRBJ2-2; 8 bases fit TRBD1. This CDR3 comprises 14 residues. Germline assignment: CDR1 GTSNPN and CDR2 SVGIG (reference sequence). Trimming removed 3 bases from V and 7 bases from J; junction bases left unmatched: 7. CDR3 sequence (DNA): TGTGCCTGGAGGTGGACAGGGACCAACGGGGAGCTGTTTTTT. This codes for CAWRWTGTNGELFF.

This clonotype was seen at least ten times. The chain recombines TRBV6-6 with TRBJ2-3; unclear D gene. Trimming removed 8 bases from V and 5 bases from J, with 5 bases in between. The CDR3 runs 10 residues. Germline loops: CDR1 MNHNY, CDR2 SVGAGI (reference sequence). The CDR3 sequence: CASSRDTQYF. CDR3 sequence (DNA): TGTGCCAGCTCGCGAGATACGCAGTATTTT.

This clonotype was recorded at least ten times. This chain joins TRBV5-1 and TRBJ2-1; 9 bases match TRBD2. CDR1 and CDR2 (germline): SGHRS, YFSETQ. Trimming at V came to 2 bases and at J to 4 bases, leaving 4 bases not matched to a gene. CDR3 length: 15 residues. The CDR3 DNA follows: TGCGCCAGCAGCTTAGAGCGGGGGGAGTACAATGAGCAGTTCTTC. It translates to CASSLERGEYNEQFF. The variable domain in full, completed from reference TRBV5-1 and TRBJ2-1, reads KAGVTQTPRYLIKTRGQQVTLSCSPISGHRSVSWYQQTPGQGLQFLFEYFSETQRNKGNFPGRFSGRQFSNSRSEMNVSTLELGDSALYLCASSLERGEYNEQFFGPGTRLTVL.

In this sample, this clonotype turned up many times. The chain has TRBV20-1 and TRBJ1-1; D ambiguous. The CDR3 length is 13 residues. The germline V gene has CDR1 DFQATT and CDR2 SNEGSKA (reference sequence). V lost 6 bases, J lost 5 bases, and 16 bases lay in between. The CDR3 DNA reads TGCAGTGCCCCCATCCCGGGTTTAACTGAAGCTTTCTTT. It is translated as CSAPIPGLTEAFF.

This clonotype was seen repeatedly, ten times or more. The genes are TRBV5-1 and TRBJ1-3; 9 bases are shared with TRBD1. The germline CDR1 and CDR2 sequences are SGHRS and YFSETQ. This CDR3 contains 14 residues. Trimming cost V 3 bases and J 6 bases; bases outside gene matches: 4. The DNA of the CDR3 is TGCGCCAGCAGCTGGGGACAGGGTCAAAACACCATATATTTT. This encodes CASSWGQGQNTIYF.

In its sample, this clonotype was seen a few times. The chain joins TRBV12-5 to TRBJ1-1; the match to TRBD1 covers 7 bases. V lost 6 bases, J lost 8 bases, and 12 bases stayed unmatched. This CDR3 is 14 amino acids long. The germline V gene encodes CDR1 LGHNT and CDR2 FRNRAP. Here the CDR3 reads CASGYRGAGREAFF. DNA for the CDR3: TGTGCTAGTGGGTACAGGGGAGCCGGGAGGGAAGCTTTCTTT.

V and J are TRBV5-1 and TRBJ2-1, with 10 bases lining up with TRBD2. The germline V gene has CDR1 SGHRS and CDR2 YFSETQ. Losses at the gene ends were 2 bases for V and 15 bases for J; bases not matched to a gene: 8. This CDR3 has 13 residues. CDR3 loop: CASSFFLAGGLFF. CDR3 sequence (DNA): TGCGCCAGCAGCTTCTTTTTAGCGGGAGGTCTGTTCTTC.

A word on this clonotype: In this CDR3 the conserved last residue, phenylalanine or tryptophan, is missing, so a read error is likely. The DNA is omitted, as the CDR3 cannot be located on it reliably, and the CDR3 follows TCRdb's listing. The chain employs TRBV6-2 or TRBV6-3 and TRBJ2-1; whether TRBD2, the table's D call, matches the DNA was not checked. The CDR3 extends over 14 residues, inclusive of both ends. Germline V gives CDR1 MNHEY, CDR2 SVGEGT. CDR3 sequence: CASRGSAGERFYFN.